One sample yielded the 32 T cell receptor beta chains listed below, sequenced in a study of shared clonotypes between healthy human individuals. Clones were sequenced by immunoSEQ multiplex PCR, and TCRdb holds only the in-frame ones, with some missing. The table has a few hundred thousand clones, around four fifths seen once. The sample taken for sequencing was memory CD4+ T cells sorted from blood. The subset was: CD45RA-negative fraction. The receptors here all came from a man between 25 and 39 years old in good health.

The CDR3 nucleotides are TGTGCCTGGAGTACCGGCCGCGAGCAGCCCCAGCATTTT. Residues: CAWSTGREQPQHF. The chain combines TRBV30 with TRBJ1-5; no reliable D call. V gave up 2 bases and J gave up 7 bases, with 12 bases separating them. In germline, CDR1 is GTSNPN, CDR2 SVGIG (reference sequence). CDR3 length: 13 amino acids.

The chain recombines TRBV5-8 with TRBJ1-5, with TRBD1 matching 8 bases. The germline V gene has CDR1 SGHTS and CDR2 YDEGEE. This CDR3 is built from 16 residues. Germline trimming cut 4 bases from V and 0 bases from J; bases unmatched to any gene: 6. CDR3 bases: TGTGCCAGCAGCGCCGGGACAGGCAATAGCAATCAGCCCCAGCATTTT. Translated, it gives CASSAGTGNSNQPQHF.

V and J are TRBV5-6 and TRBJ1-6; D gene ambiguous. Germline V gene data show CDR1 as SGHDT and CDR2 as YYEEEE. Between the trimmed V and J ends, which lost 0 bases and 10 bases, there was a span of 14 bases. The CDR3 totals 15 residues. The CDR3 reads CASSLGPARRSPLHF. The DNA of the CDR3 is TGTGCCAGCAGCTTGGGCCCGGCCCGACGATCACCCCTCCACTTT. The full variable domain, in which reference TRBV5-6 and TRBJ1-6 provide the parts outside the CDR3, is DAGVTQSPTHLIKTRGQQVTLRCSPKSGHDTVSWYQQALGQGPQFIFQYYEEEERQRGNFPDRFSGHQFPNYSSELNVNALLLGDSALYLCASSLGPARRSPLHFGNGTRLTVT.

This clone was picked up a small number of times. The chain carries TRBV11-2 and TRBJ2-7; D gene ambiguous. V was pared by 5 bases and J by 3 bases, with 14 bases between. Germline V gene data show CDR1 as SGHAT and CDR2 as FQNNGV. The CDR3 has 14 amino acids. CDR3 region: CASSRSTQSYEQYF. The DNA for the CDR3 is TGTGCCAGCAGCCGGAGTACTCAAAGCTACGAGCAGTACTTC.

The V gene is TRBV28, the J gene TRBJ1-2; maybe TRBD1 (5 bases). CDR1 is MDHEN and CDR2 is SYDVKM in the germline V gene. This CDR3 contains 12 residues. V lost 5 bases to trimming and J lost 8 bases, with 12 bases between them. The chain's CDR3 is CASSPLGQGYTF. In DNA, the CDR3 is TGTGCCAGCAGTCCCTTGGGGCAGGGCTACACCTTC.

The chain joins TRBV7-9 to TRBJ2-7; 8 bases align to TRBD2. V trimming: 5 bases; J trimming: 4 bases; junction bases outside the gene matches: 10. Germline values: CDR1 SEHNR, CDR2 FQNEAQ (reference sequence). This CDR3 is 15 amino acids long. The CDR3 nucleotides read TGTGCCAGCAGCCGAACCGGGACTAGTTTGTACGAGCAGTACTTC. This codes for CASSRTGTSLYEQYF. Variable domain in full (rest from reference TRBV7-9 and TRBJ2-7): DTGVSQNPRHKITKRGQNVTFRCDPISEHNRLYWYRQTLGQGPEFLTYFQNEAQLEKSRLLSDRFSAERPKGSFSTLEIQRTEQGDSAMYLCASSRTGTSLYEQYFGPGTRLTVT.

This chain connects TRBV30 to TRBJ2-5; D unresolved. CDR1 is GTSNPN and CDR2 is SVGIG in the germline V gene (reference sequence). The CDR3 totals 12 residues. V was pared by 1 base and J by 5 bases, with 8 bases between. CDR3 loop: CAWSGVGETQYF. CDR3 nucleotide sequence: TGTGCCTGGAGTGGTGTGGGTGAGACCCAGTACTTC.

The chain carries TRBV7-2 and TRBJ2-3; D gene unclear. Germline CDR1 SGHTA, CDR2 FQGNSA. This CDR3 region has 14 residues. The ends were cut back, 5 bases at V and 2 bases at J, with 11 bases in the middle. The CDR3 nucleotides read TGTGCCAGCAGCCACAACGTCAACACAGATACGCAGTATTTT. As protein: CASSHNVNTDTQYF.

The V call is TRBV5-1, the J call TRBJ2-1; D uncertain. Germline CDR1 reads SGHRS; CDR2 reads YFSETQ. With 3 bases removed from V and 0 bases from J, the gap between germline ends came to 10 bases. The CDR3 has 15 amino acids. This CDR3 reads CASSYRISSYNEQFF. CDR3 nucleotide sequence: TGCGCCAGCAGCTACCGGATTAGCTCCTACAATGAGCAGTTCTTC.

This sequence joins TRBV30 and TRBJ1-1; 7 nucleotides align to TRBD1. CDR1 is GTSNPN and CDR2 is SVGIG in the germline V gene (reference sequence). Trimming at V came to 3 bases and at J to 0 bases, leaving 4 bases not matched to a gene. This CDR3 comprises 14 residues. The CDR3 protein is CAWSWDSLNTEAFF. The CDR3 bases are TGTGCCTGGAGCTGGGACAGTCTGAACACTGAAGCTTTCTTT.

V is TRBV7-9 and J is TRBJ1-2; D perhaps matches TRBD1 (6 bases). Deletions cut 5 bases from V and 5 bases from J, with 15 bases between. CDR1 and CDR2 (germline): SEHNR, FQNEAQ (reference sequence). The CDR3 extends over 14 amino acids. The CDR3 protein is CASSQSWTAYGYTF. The CDR3 DNA reads TGTGCCAGCAGCCAAAGCTGGACAGCTTATGGCTACACCTTC.

Turning to this clone: A read error likely explains this, since a far larger clone differs by one base. The rearrangement links TRBV10-3 to TRBJ2-7; maybe TRBD1 (6 bases). This CDR3 contains 14 residues. The germline gives CDR1 ENHRY, CDR2 SYGVKD. The CDR3 bases are TGTGTCATCAAGATAGGGGGTGGATCCTACGAGCAGTACTTC. This gives the protein CVIKIGGGSYEQYF.

The genes are TRBV7-8 and TRBJ2-3; the D is unclear. Germline V gene lookup returns CDR1 SGHVS and CDR2 FQNEAQ. V shed 2 bases and J shed 2 bases, with 11 bases lying between them. CDR3 length: 15 amino acids. The CDR3 nucleotides are TGTGCCAGCAGCTTAATGAACTCAAACACAGATACGCAGTATTTT. It encodes CASSLMNSNTDTQYF.

The DNA of the CDR3 is TGTGCCAGCAGCCCCGGCCCAGTAACCGGGGAGCTGTTTTTT. It encodes CASSPGPVTGELFF. The chain links TRBV6-5 to TRBJ2-2; D remains ambiguous. The V end lost 6 bases, the J end lost 5 bases, and 13 bases lay between the germline ends. Germline loops: CDR1 MNHEY, CDR2 SVGAGI. This CDR3 region has 14 residues.

This clone was observed a few times. This CDR3 is CASSAGAVTEAFF. The CDR3 region has the DNA TGCGCCAGCAGTGCTGGGGCTGTCACTGAAGCTTTCTTT. The genes are TRBV10-1 and TRBJ1-1, with D perhaps matching TRBD1 (5 bases). CDR1 is WNHNN, CDR2 SYGVQD, per germline (reference sequence). The CDR3 loop spans 13 amino acids. Trimming stripped 4 bases from V and 4 bases from J, with 10 bases between.

V and J are TRBV2 and TRBJ2-7; 8 bases are shared with TRBD1. The CDR3 loop spans 13 amino acids. V was pared by 5 bases and J by 2 bases, with 2 bases of the junction left unmatched. Germline loops: CDR1 SNHLY, CDR2 FYNNEI. The CDR3 region has the DNA TGTGCCAGCAGTTGGACAGGGACCTACGAGCAGTACTTC. It is translated as CASSWTGTYEQYF.

This clone has a handful of counts. The CDR3 loop reads CASSSRDRGREQYF. The DNA of the CDR3 is TGTGCCAGCAGCTCCCGGGACAGGGGTCGCGAGCAGTACTTC. The genes are TRBV7-6 and TRBJ2-7; 10 nucleotides line up with TRBD1. V shed 4 bases and J 6 bases; nucleotides not matched to a gene: 6. The length of the CDR3 is 14 residues. CDR1 is SGHVS, CDR2 FNYEAQ, per germline.

This chain links TRBV15 with TRBJ1-1; weak D call: TRBD1 (5 bases). The CDR3 covers 16 residues. The ends were cut back, 0 bases at V and 5 bases at J, with 16 bases in the middle. Germline lookup yields CDR1 LNHNV and CDR2 YYDKDF (reference sequence). DNA for the CDR3: TGTGCCACCAGCAGAGATAGGTCCGGGGGGAGGACTGAAGCTTTCTTT. Amino acid sequence: CATSRDRSGGRTEAFF.

The V and J genes are TRBV25-1 and TRBJ1-6, with a tentative D call TRBD1 (5 bases). This CDR3 has 14 residues. Germline CDR1 is MGHDK and CDR2 is SYGVNS. Between the trimmed V and J ends, which lost 6 bases and 10 bases, there was a span of 16 bases. The CDR3 sequence: CASRYKRGGSPLHF. The CDR3 coding sequence is TGTGCCAGCAGATACAAAAGGGGCGGCTCACCCCTCCACTTT.

The gene calls are TRBV15 and TRBJ2-3; TRBD1 matches at 7 bases. Trimming at V came to 7 bases and at J to 1 base, leaving 2 bases not matched to a gene. CDR1 LNHNV and CDR2 YYDKDF come from the germline V gene (reference sequence). The CDR3 contains 13 residues. The CDR3 loop is CATTTGGTDTQYF. In DNA, the CDR3 is TGTGCCACCACCACAGGGGGCACAGATACGCAGTATTTT.

This chain joins TRBV11-2 and TRBJ2-2, with 9 bases identical to TRBD1. The CDR3 loop spans 17 amino acids. V lost 3 bases to trimming and J lost 1 base; unmatched junction nucleotides: 6. Looked up from germline, CDR1 is SGHAT and CDR2 is FQNNGV. The CDR3 DNA follows: TGTGCCAGCAGCTTCCCCCCGGGACAGGGGAACACCGGGGAGCTGTTTTTT. Translating it yields CASSFPPGQGNTGELFF.

Points on this clone: The same CDR3 is also encoded by other DNA sequences in this sample. The V gene is TRBV6-5, the J gene TRBJ1-1; D unresolved. Trimming took 1 base from V and 0 from J, leaving 6 bases between them. Germline V gives CDR1 MNHEY, CDR2 SVGAGI. The CDR3 loop spans 14 amino acids. CDR3 in amino acids: CASSYLGMNTEAFF. The CDR3 DNA sequence: TGTGCCAGCAGTTACTTAGGGATGAACACTGAAGCTTTCTTT.

This clone has just a few counts. The chain joins TRBV7-9 to TRBJ2-5; no firm D call. Trimming took 1 base from V and 2 from J, leaving 11 bases between them. This CDR3 spans 15 amino acids. Per the germline V gene, CDR1 is SEHNR and CDR2 is FQNEAQ (reference sequence). This CDR3 is CASSLDTISQETQYF. The CDR3 DNA follows: TGTGCCAGCAGCTTAGATACTATATCGCAAGAGACCCAGTACTTC.

The V gene is TRBV11-1, the J gene TRBJ2-7; 7 nucleotides agree with TRBD1. V was pared by 5 bases and J by 2 bases, with 3 bases of the junction left unmatched. Germline assignment: CDR1 SGHAT and CDR2 FQDESV (reference sequence). This CDR3 has 13 amino acids. The CDR3 sequence is CASSLQGAYEQYF. The CDR3 DNA follows: TGTGCCAGCAGCCTCCAGGGGGCCTACGAGCAGTACTTC.

This clone was observed a handful of times. J is TRBJ2-5 and V is TRBV7-7; 10 bases fit TRBD1. The length of the CDR3 is 15 residues. The V and J ends lost 4 bases and 5 bases, in that order; junction bases with no gene match: 7. CDR1 is SSHAT and CDR2 is FNYEAQ in the germline V gene (reference sequence). CDR3: CASSSGTGVVETQYF. The CDR3 region has the DNA TGTGCCAGCAGCTCCGGGACAGGGGTGGTGGAGACCCAGTACTTC.

J is TRBJ2-5 and V is TRBV5-4; tentative D call: TRBD2 (6 bases). Trimming pared 3 bases from V and 4 bases from J, leaving 19 bases between. The CDR3 is made up of 16 amino acids. The germline CDR1 and CDR2 sequences are SGHNT and YYREEE (reference sequence). The CDR3 bases are TGTGCCAGCAGCTCCGGCCGGGACTTGGGGTTAGAGACCCAGTACTTC. As protein: CASSSGRDLGLETQYF. The whole variable domain, remainder taken from reference TRBV5-4 and TRBJ2-5, is ETGVTQSPTHLIKTRGQQVTLRCSSQSGHNTVSWYQQALGQGPQFIFQYYREEENGRGNFPPRFSGLQFPNYSSELNVNALELDDSALYLCASSSGRDLGLETQYFGPGTRLLVL.

The chain links TRBV7-9 to TRBJ2-2; a weak D match, TRBD2 (5 bases). The germline V gene encodes CDR1 SEHNR and CDR2 FQNEAQ (reference sequence). CDR3 length: 16 amino acids. The V and J ends lost 6 bases and 5 bases respectively, with 19 bases between them. This chain's CDR3 is CASRLSGAVGTGELFF. In nucleotides, the CDR3 is TGTGCCAGCAGACTCAGCGGAGCCGTCGGGACCGGGGAGCTGTTTTTT.

V and J are TRBV5-6 and TRBJ2-7, with D unresolved. There are 12 residues in the CDR3. The germline CDR1 and CDR2 sequences are SGHDT and YYEEEE. Trimming cost V 2 bases and J 7 bases, with 10 bases left between them. The DNA of the CDR3 is TGTGCCAGCAGCTTTTATGTCGGGGAGCAGTACTTC. It is translated as CASSFYVGEQYF.

The J gene is TRBJ1-4, the V gene TRBV5-1, with a possible D match to TRBD1 (5 bases). Germline V CDR1 and CDR2: SGHRS, YFSETQ. The CDR3 loop spans 13 amino acids. Trimming shortened V by 3 bases and J by 7 bases, and 10 bases separated the two germline ends. The CDR3 DNA sequence: TGCGCCAGCAGCTATTTTACAGGTGAAAAACTGTTTTTT. It translates to CASSYFTGEKLFF.

This chain connects TRBV28 to TRBJ2-2; D possibly corresponds to TRBD1 (6 bases). The ends were cut back, 6 bases at V and 2 bases at J, with 13 bases in the middle. The CDR3 sequence is 15 residues long. Germline CDR1 is MDHEN and CDR2 is SYDVKM. CDR3 in DNA: TGTGCCAGCAGCCACGGGACACCAAACACCGGGGAGCTGTTTTTT. Its protein is CASSHGTPNTGELFF.

The chain has TRBV18 and TRBJ2-7, with a possible D match to TRBD2 (6 bases). The CDR3 spans 13 residues. Germline V CDR1 and CDR2: KGHSH, LQKENI. Trimming stripped 5 bases from V and 0 bases from J, with 8 bases between. Written as DNA, the CDR3 is TGTGCCAGCTCATCCGGGAGCTCCTACGAGCAGTACTTC. This translates into CASSSGSSYEQYF. Full variable domain (outside the CDR3, taken from reference TRBV18 and TRBJ2-7): NAGVMQNPRHLVRRRGQEARLRCSPMKGHSHVYWYRQLPEEGLKFMVYLQKENIIDESGMPKERFSAEFPKEGPSILRIQQVVRGDSAAYFCASSSGSSYEQYFGPGTRLTVT.

A few counts support this clone. The rearrangement links TRBV5-8 to TRBJ2-2; 9 bases are shared with TRBD2. V gave up 2 bases and J gave up 4 bases; unmatched junction bases: 6. The CDR3 length is 16 residues. CDR1 is SGHTS and CDR2 is YDEGEE in the germline V gene. The DNA of the CDR3 is TGTGCCAGCAGCTTTTATCGTAGCGGGAGCACCGGGGAGCTGTTTTTT. Encoded protein: CASSFYRSGSTGELFF.